This T cell receptor (beta chain) was recorded in a study of T-cell memory formation after mild COVID-19. Overall study: Clusters were largely donor specific. Findings and limits, study-wide: Contracting clones from day 15 to 85 had balanced CD4/CD8; later expanders favoured CD4+. Pre-infection memory showed some responding clones, and this suggested that cross-reactive memory joined. In second-wave clones peaking day 37, SARS-CoV-2 specificity remained unconfirmed.

TCRdb re-called the 5' RACE reads with MiXCR, one entry per CDR3 protein. The sample carries hundreds of thousands of distinct CDR3 sequences, 18% recorded once. The CDR3 is made up of 20 amino acids. About this clonotype: Antigen: not known.

The source of this sequence is an adult woman who had mild COVID-19 (a few samples of this study predate the infection). Cell type and time point are not known. The V and J genes are TRBV21-1 and TRBJ1-2; the DNA was not compared with TRBD1, the D call given in the table. TRBV21-1 represents a pseudogene. Sequenced sample: PBMCs or a T cell subset sorted from them (not recorded which). This CDR3 is CASSKSALARDTEQSYGYTF. DNA of the CDR3: TGTGCCAGCAGCAAATCGGCTCTCGCCCGGGACACAGAGCAAAGCTATGGCTACACCTTC.